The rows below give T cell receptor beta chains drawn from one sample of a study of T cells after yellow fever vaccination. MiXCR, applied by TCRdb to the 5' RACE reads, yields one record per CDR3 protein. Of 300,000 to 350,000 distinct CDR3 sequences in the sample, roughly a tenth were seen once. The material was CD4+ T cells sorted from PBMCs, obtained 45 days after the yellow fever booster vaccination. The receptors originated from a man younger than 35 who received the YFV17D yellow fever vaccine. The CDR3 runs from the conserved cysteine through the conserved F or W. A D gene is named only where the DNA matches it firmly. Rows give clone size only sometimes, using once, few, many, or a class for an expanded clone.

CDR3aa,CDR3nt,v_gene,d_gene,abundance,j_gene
CASSQDWGSGNTIYF,TGCGCCAGCAGCCAAGATTGGGGCTCTGGAAACACCATATATTTT,TRBV4-1,.,many,TRBJ1-3
CASSLNRGETQYF,TGCGCCAGCAGCTTAAATAGGGGAGAGACCCAGTACTTC,TRBV5-1,.,many,TRBJ2-5
CASSQGRTGNSPLHF,TGTGCCAGCAGCCAAGGAAGGACAGGGAATTCACCCCTCCACTTT,TRBV3-1,TRBD1,.,TRBJ1-6
CASSLASKTTSALSNVQFF,TGTGCCAGCAGCTTAGCTTCTAAAACGACTAGCGCGCTAAGCAATGTGCAGTTCTTC,TRBV7-2,TRBD2,.,TRBJ2-1
CASAVTGIPYSSNQPQHF,TGTGCCAGCGCCGTCACGGGGATTCCTTATTCGAGCAATCAGCCCCAGCATTTT,TRBV7-2,.,few,TRBJ1-5
CASSLSQGRNEQFF,TGTGCCAGCAGCTTAAGCCAGGGCCGGAATGAGCAGTTCTTC,TRBV7-9,.,.,TRBJ2-1
CASSRRLAGALQETQYF,TGTGCCAGCAGCCGGAGACTAGCGGGGGCGTTACAAGAGACCCAGTACTTC,TRBV5-4,TRBD2,few,TRBJ2-5
CASSHRATSSYEQYF,TGTGCCAGCAGTCACAGGGCGACGAGCTCCTACGAGCAGTACTTC,TRBV5-4,.,.,TRBJ2-7
CSARVGALETQYF,TGCAGTGCTAGAGTCGGGGCTCTGGAGACCCAGTACTTC,TRBV20-1,.,.,TRBJ2-5
CATSRGENEQFF,TGTGCCACCAGTAGGGGGGAGAATGAGCAGTTCTTC,TRBV24-1,.,.,TRBJ2-1